The rows below give T cell receptor beta chains drawn from one sample of a study of PD-L1 blockade in urothelial cancer. The assay was immunoSEQ multiplex PCR, and TCRdb's table has in-frame clones only and misses some. The top ten hold approximately 2% of the sample, which has some 87,000 clones, 80% to 90% seen once. The source material was PBMCs, sampled around atezolizumab (anti-PD-L1) treatment. These receptor sequences come from a man between 60 and 75 years old with urothelial cancer. Each CDR3 is given with its conserved first and last residue. D genes are given only for firm matches. The listing skips clone size in some rows; elsewhere it reads once, few, many or a size class.

CDR3 length: 15; D gene: TRBD1; J gene: TRBJ1-5; clone size: NA; V gene: TRBV19; CDR3 protein: CASMVTGTGPHPQHF; CDR3 DNA: TGTGCCAGTATGGTTACCGGGACAGGGCCTCATCCCCAGCATTTT
CDR3 length: 16; D gene: TRBD1; J gene: TRBJ1-1; clone size: NA; V gene: TRBV5-1; CDR3 protein: CASSTGTGHMNTEAFF; CDR3 DNA: TGCGCCAGCAGCACCGGGACAGGACATATGAACACTGAAGCTTTCTTT
CDR3 length: 12; D gene: TRBD1; J gene: TRBJ2-5; clone size: NA; V gene: TRBV19; CDR3 protein: CASKDRGKTQYF; CDR3 DNA: TGTGCCAGTAAGGACAGGGGTAAGACCCAGTACTTC
CDR3 length: 13; D gene: NA; J gene: TRBJ2-7; clone size: once; V gene: TRBV27; CDR3 protein: CASSPRRADEQYF; CDR3 DNA: TGTGCCAGCAGTCCCAGGCGGGCGGACGAGCAGTACTTC
CDR3 length: 15; D gene: NA; J gene: TRBJ1-1; clone size: NA; V gene: TRBV7-3; CDR3 protein: CASSSSGGRDTEAFF; CDR3 DNA: TGTGCCAGCAGCTCCTCGGGGGGACGGGACACTGAAGCTTTCTTT
CDR3 length: 15; D gene: TRBD1; J gene: TRBJ2-2; clone size: NA; V gene: TRBV5-1; CDR3 protein: CASSPGDRGVGELFF; CDR3 DNA: TGCGCCAGCAGCCCCGGGGACAGGGGAGTGGGGGAGCTGTTTTTT
CDR3 length: 13; D gene: TRBD1; J gene: TRBJ1-2; clone size: NA; V gene: TRBV5-1; CDR3 protein: CASSFQGVNGYTF; CDR3 DNA: TGCGCCAGCAGCTTCCAGGGGGTGAATGGCTACACCTTC
CDR3 length: 13; D gene: TRBD2; J gene: TRBJ2-5; clone size: NA; V gene: TRBV18; CDR3 protein: CASFVGGQETQYF; CDR3 DNA: TGTGCCAGCTTTGTCGGGGGGCAAGAGACCCAGTACTTC
CDR3 length: 15; D gene: NA; J gene: TRBJ1-3; clone size: few; V gene: TRBV6-1; CDR3 protein: CASSAYRASGNTIYF; CDR3 DNA: TGTGCCAGCAGTGCGTACAGGGCCTCTGGAAACACCATATATTTT
CDR3 length: 16; D gene: TRBD2; J gene: TRBJ2-5; clone size: NA; V gene: TRBV9; CDR3 protein: CASSPRGSGGPQTQYF; CDR3 DNA: TGTGCCAGCAGCCCCCGGGGGAGCGGGGGCCCACAGACCCAGTACTTC
CDR3 length: 17; D gene: TRBD1; J gene: TRBJ2-2; clone size: NA; V gene: TRBV10-1; CDR3 protein: CASSESGTGKNTGELFF; CDR3 DNA: TGCGCCAGCAGTGAGTCGGGGACAGGGAAGAACACCGGGGAGCTGTTTTTT